The 13 T cell receptor beta chains listed next were all sequenced from one sample in a study of T cells in Graves' hyperthyroidism and ophthalmopathy. Amplified regions were TCR beta CDR3 sequences from RNA transcripts. Using the HTBI primer set, a first-round RT-PCR was run on the TCR CDR3. TCRdb reanalysed the multiplex PCR reads using MiXCR and keeps one entry per CDR3 protein. The repertoire holds approximately 700,000 distinct CDR3 sequences, with around 17% as singletons. The sequenced sample consisted of blood. Receptor source: a man between 18 and 35 years old with Graves' hyperthyroidism.

Many counts were recorded for this clonotype. The rearrangement joins TRBV28 to TRBJ2-1; 8 nucleotides line up with TRBD1. Trimming at V came to 7 bases and at J to 0 bases, leaving 5 bases not matched to a gene. Germline lookup yields CDR1 MDHEN and CDR2 SYDVKM. There are 15 residues in the CDR3. The CDR3 bases are TGTGCCAGCAAACAGGGGGACAGCTCCTACAATGAGCAGTTCTTC. This gives the protein CASKQGDSSYNEQFF.

This clonotype was seen ten or more times. The chain employs TRBV7-9 and TRBJ2-7; possible D gene TRBD1, 6 bases. V lost 11 bases to trimming and J lost 0 bases, with 11 bases between them. This CDR3 comprises 12 residues. The germline CDR1 and CDR2 sequences are SEHNR and FQNEAQ (reference sequence). CDR3 region: CAVSDSSYEQYF. CDR3 nucleotides: TGTGCCGTATCGGACAGCTCCTACGAGCAGTACTTC.

This rearrangement joins TRBV18 to TRBJ2-7; 12 bases map to TRBD2. The CDR3 totals 16 residues. Trimming took 2 bases from V and 5 from J; bases not matched to a gene: 7. CDR1 and CDR2 (germline): KGHSH, LQKENI. The CDR3 spells CASSPTLAGGPDEQYF. In nucleotides, the CDR3 is TGTGCCAGCTCACCAACCCTAGCGGGAGGGCCCGACGAGCAGTACTTC.

This clonotype was seen ten or more times. The chain has TRBV6-1 and TRBJ2-5; D unclear. Germline V CDR1 and CDR2: MNHNS, SASEGT. The length of the CDR3 is 13 residues. Trimming took 1 base from V and 7 from J, leaving 10 bases between them. CDR3 region: CASSEDGLGTQYF. The CDR3 DNA is TGTGCCAGCAGTGAAGATGGGTTGGGGACCCAGTACTTC.

This clonotype has at least ten counts. The gene calls are TRBV28 and TRBJ2-1; D might be TRBD1 (5 bases). This CDR3 has 15 amino acids. The V end was cut by 4 bases, the J end by 7 bases, with 17 bases between. The germline V gene has CDR1 MDHEN and CDR2 SYDVKM. The CDR3 DNA follows: TGTGCCAGCAGTTCCCCCAAGGGGCGCATAAATGAGCAGTTCTTC. This sequence encodes CASSSPKGRINEQFF. The variable domain in full, completed from reference TRBV28 and TRBJ2-1, reads DVKVTQSSRYLVKRTGEKVFLECVQDMDHENMFWYRQDPGLGLRLIYFSYDVKMKEKGDIPEGYSVSREKKERFSLILESASTNQTSMYLCASSSPKGRINEQFFGPGTRLTVL.

This clonotype was detected many times. The chain links TRBV12-3 or TRBV12-4 to TRBJ1-1; 7 nucleotides match TRBD1. CDR3 length: 14 amino acids. With 2 bases clipped from V and 0 bases from J, the junction kept 0 bases outside the gene matches. CDR3 amino acids: CASSLTGVNTEAFF. DNA of the CDR3: TGTGCCAGCAGTTTAACAGGGGTGAACACTGAAGCTTTCTTT.

The chain couples TRBV20-1 to TRBJ1-5; D ambiguous. The CDR3 sequence is 17 residues long. Germline CDR1 DFQATT, CDR2 SNEGSKA (reference sequence). The V end lost 2 bases, the J end lost 1 base, and 18 bases lay between the germline ends. The CDR3: CSARRPHSGRSNQPQHF. The CDR3 nucleotides are TGCAGTGCTAGACGGCCACACAGCGGACGGAGCAATCAGCCCCAGCATTTT.

This clonotype was detected many times. This sequence joins TRBV28 and TRBJ1-1; the D is unclear. V was pared by 3 bases and J by 0 bases, with 8 bases between. Germline CDR1 MDHEN, CDR2 SYDVKM. The CDR3 is made up of 14 amino acids. This CDR3 is CASSFSQVNTEAFF. CDR3 bases: TGTGCCAGCAGTTTTTCCCAGGTGAACACTGAAGCTTTCTTT.

This clonotype was seen at least ten times. The J gene is TRBJ2-3, the V gene TRBV24-1; a possible D gene is TRBD2 (5 bases). This CDR3 comprises 13 residues. Germline V gene data show CDR1 as KGHDR and CDR2 as SFDVKD. Trimming removed 3 bases at V and 4 bases at J, with 7 bases between. This CDR3 is CATSDGSADTQYF. DNA for the CDR3: TGTGCCACCAGTGATGGGAGTGCAGATACGCAGTATTTT.

The sample holds many counts of this clonotype. The chain employs TRBV7-9 and TRBJ2-1, with 7 bases fitting TRBD2. The trim removed 5 bases at V and 4 bases at J, leaving 8 bases unmatched. Germline V lookup: CDR1 SEHNR, CDR2 FQNEAQ (reference sequence). This CDR3 is 15 amino acids long. CDR3 DNA: TGTGCCAGCAGCCTCATCCGGGGAGGGTACAATGAGCAGTTCTTC. It is translated as CASSLIRGGYNEQFF.

This clonotype was picked up a small number of times. The J gene is TRBJ2-7, the V gene TRBV9; 9 nucleotides line up with TRBD1. The V gene's germline CDR1 is SGDLS and CDR2 YYNGEE. V shed 2 bases, J shed 2 bases, and the junction held 2 bases outside the gene matches. The length of the CDR3 is 14 residues. The CDR3 is CASSVGTGPYEQYF. CDR3 DNA: TGTGCCAGCAGCGTGGGGACAGGGCCCTACGAGCAGTACTTC.

The genes are TRBV18 and TRBJ2-2, with TRBD2 matching 7 bases. This CDR3 spans 17 amino acids. The V gene end was trimmed by 6 bases and the J gene end by 0 bases; junction bases not matched to a gene: 10. Germline assignment: CDR1 KGHSH and CDR2 LQKENI. CDR3 sequence reads: CASSRRDYHANTGELFF. DNA of the CDR3: TGTGCCAGCTCTCGCCGGGACTACCACGCGAACACCGGGGAGCTGTTTTTT.

The chain employs TRBV2 and TRBJ2-7; D gene unclear. Between the trimmed V and J ends, which lost 1 base and 3 bases, there was a span of 13 bases. Germline-derived CDR1 and CDR2 are SNHLY and FYNNEI. The CDR3 totals 15 residues. The CDR3 DNA sequence: TGTGCCAGCAGTGAAGAGACCGACTTCCTCTACGAGCAGTACTTC. As protein: CASSEETDFLYEQYF.